This T cell receptor (beta chain) emerged from a study of neoadjuvant nivolumab and ipilimumab in lung cancer. Assay: immunoSEQ multiplex PCR; the TCRdb copy retains only in-frame clones and omits some. The table records more than 10,000 clones, 90% to 96% of them present only once. Germline V gene lookup returns CDR1 SGHDT and CDR2 YYEEEE. CDR3 size: 17 residues. With V trimmed by 3 bases and J by 6 bases, 13 bases remained unmatched. Notes on this clone: What it binds is unknown.

Findings and caveats of the study: Higher pretherapy blood TCR richness went with higher resected-tumor richness. From pretherapy to surgery, tumor richness and clonality rose with dual therapy.

The chain links TRBV5-6 to TRBJ2-3; 10 bases match TRBD2. Sample: peripheral blood, taken after neoadjuvant nivolumab, alone or with ipilimumab, at or shortly before surgery. The clonotype comes from an adult with non-small cell lung cancer. CDR3 residues: CASSSRSGRAIGDTQYF. The CDR3 DNA follows: TGTGCCAGCAGCTCGAGAAGCGGGAGGGCCATCGGGGATACGCAGTATTTT.